A single sample is the source of the 27 T cell receptor beta chains below, sequenced in a study of shared clonotypes between healthy human individuals. Only in-frame clones appear in the TCRdb table, and some are missing; sequencing was by immunoSEQ multiplex PCR. Here the sample spans roughly 700,000 clones, roughly 70% being singletons. Source material: memory CD4+ T cells sorted from blood. Indicated subset: CD45RA-negative fraction. The receptor source for this set is a woman between 25 and 40 years old in good health.

This clone was counted only a few times. V and J are TRBV19 and TRBJ1-2; D is ambiguous. The CDR3 spans 12 residues. V was shortened by 1 base and J by 8 bases, with 8 bases between the two germline ends. Germline V CDR1 and CDR2: LNHDA, SQIVND (reference sequence). CDR3 sequence (DNA): TGTGCCAGTAGTATAGGAGTCAGGGGCTACACCTTC. This translates into CASSIGVRGYTF.

The chain is built from TRBV28 and TRBJ2-7; the D gene is possibly TRBD2 (7 bases). This CDR3 region has 15 residues. Germline V gene sequence: CDR1 MDHEN, CDR2 SYDVKM. Trimming shortened V by 3 bases and J by 4 bases, and 16 bases separated the two germline ends. In DNA form, the CDR3 reads TGTGCCAGCAGTTTGGCGGGAGAGGGGGAGTACGAGCAGTACTTC. This encodes CASSLAGEGEYEQYF.

This clone was seen just once. The chain uses TRBV6-4 and TRBJ2-1, with TRBD2 matching over 11 bases. Germline CDR1 is MRHNA and CDR2 is SNTAGT. V was clipped by 4 bases and J by 5 bases; unmatched bases: 4. The CDR3 spans 15 residues. The CDR3 spells CASSGLAGHNNEQFF. The CDR3 bases are TGTGCCAGCAGTGGACTAGCGGGGCATAACAATGAGCAGTTCTTC.

The chain recombines TRBV4-1 with TRBJ2-1; 9 nucleotides match TRBD2. Germline V gene data show CDR1 as MGHRA and CDR2 as YSYEKL. The CDR3 has 18 residues. V lost 1 base and J lost 7; bases outside the gene matches: 14. CDR3 coding DNA: TGCGCCAGCAGCCAAGTAGGCCGGACTAGCGCACCGGGAAATGAGCAGTTCTTC. Translation: CASSQVGRTSAPGNEQFF.

The genes are TRBV18 and TRBJ2-2, with D maybe TRBD2 (5 bases). Trimming stripped 2 bases from V and 4 bases from J, with 8 bases between. This CDR3 is built from 14 residues. The germline V gene has CDR1 KGHSH and CDR2 LQKENI. CDR3 sequence: CASSPGLPTGELFF. In DNA, the CDR3 is TGTGCCAGCTCACCAGGACTCCCCACCGGGGAGCTGTTTTTT.

The sample holds a few counts of this clone. The CDR3 DNA is TGTGCCAGCAGCACCCGTTGGGACACTGAAGCTTTCTTT. This encodes CASSTRWDTEAFF. The chain joins TRBV7-6 to TRBJ1-1; the D is unclear. The length of the CDR3 is 13 residues. Per the germline V gene, CDR1 is SGHVS and CDR2 is FNYEAQ. V was shortened by 5 bases and J by 3 bases, with 10 bases between the two germline ends.

V gene TRBV4-2 combines with J gene TRBJ2-3, with 9 bases that match TRBD2. Germline loops: CDR1 LGHNA, CDR2 YNFKEQ. The CDR3 consists of 18 residues. With 0 bases clipped from V and 5 bases from J, the junction kept 12 bases outside the gene matches. The CDR3 spells CASSQDPRGLAGRDTQYF. The CDR3 nucleotides are TGTGCCAGCAGCCAAGATCCCCGCGGGCTAGCGGGAAGAGATACGCAGTATTTT.

This chain uses TRBV2 with TRBJ1-1; possible D gene TRBD1, 5 bases. V was clipped by 6 bases and J by 3 bases, with 11 bases between them. Germline V gives CDR1 SNHLY, CDR2 FYNNEI. The CDR3 extends over 13 amino acids. CDR3 nucleotide sequence: TGTGCCAGCAGAGCTAGAGGGGACACTGAAGCTTTCTTT. Translating it yields CASRARGDTEAFF.

As DNA, the CDR3 is TGCGCCAGCAGCTTGGATACGGCCCTCGGCTACACCTTC. It translates to CASSLDTALGYTF. The V call is TRBV5-1, the J call TRBJ1-2; D gene ambiguous. Germline V gene sequence: CDR1 SGHRS, CDR2 YFSETQ. V was cut by 0 bases and J by 8 bases, with 11 bases left in between. The CDR3 consists of 13 residues. The whole variable domain, filled in from reference TRBV5-1 and TRBJ1-2, reads KAGVTQTPRYLIKTRGQQVTLSCSPISGHRSVSWYQQTPGQGLQFLFEYFSETQRNKGNFPGRFSGRQFSNSRSEMNVSTLELGDSALYLCASSLDTALGYTFGSGTRLTVV.

On this clone: The identical CDR3 is also encoded by other nucleotide sequences in the sample. The chain couples TRBV2 to TRBJ1-2; D gene uncertain. V was shortened by 2 bases and J by 1 base, with 8 bases between the two germline ends. The CDR3 spans 14 residues. Germline loops: CDR1 SNHLY, CDR2 FYNNEI. Here the CDR3 DNA reads TGTGCCAGCAGTGAACGGGGAAATAACTATGGCTACACCTTC. This gives the protein CASSERGNNYGYTF.

V is TRBV4-1 and J is TRBJ2-3, with 8 bases that match TRBD2. The CDR3 extends over 18 amino acids. Germline V gene data show CDR1 as MGHRA and CDR2 as YSYEKL. The J segment lost 9 bases and the V segment lost 0 bases, leaving 17 bases of the junction unmatched. The CDR3 loop is CASSQDWSSGSAGGTQYF. Here the CDR3 DNA reads TGCGCCAGCAGCCAAGATTGGAGTAGCGGCTCCGCGGGGGGAACGCAGTATTTT.

Note on this clone: Other DNA sequences in the same sample also yield this CDR3. The rearrangement joins TRBV15 to TRBJ1-4, with a possible D match to TRBD1 (6 bases). Germline lookup yields CDR1 LNHNV and CDR2 YYDKDF (reference sequence). The CDR3 extends over 15 amino acids. Trimming cost V 3 bases and J 3 bases, with 11 bases left between them. The CDR3 reads CATSRDQGPNEKLFF. DNA for the CDR3: TGTGCCACCAGCAGGGATCAGGGGCCTAATGAAAAACTGTTTTTT.

As for this clone: This specimen includes other DNA sequences encoding the same CDR3. This rearrangement joins TRBV2 to TRBJ2-2; unclear D gene. From germline, CDR1 is SNHLY and CDR2 FYNNEI. This CDR3 contains 14 residues. Trimming shortened V by 3 bases and J by 2 bases, and 7 bases separated the two germline ends. CDR3 nucleotides: TGTGCCAGCAGTGAGATCAGAAACACCGGGGAGCTGTTTTTT. Amino acids: CASSEIRNTGELFF. Full variable domain (rest looked up from reference TRBV2 and TRBJ2-2): EPEVTQTPSHQVTQMGQEVILRCVPISNHLYFYWYRQILGQKVEFLVSFYNNEISEKSEIFDDQFSVERPDGSNFTLKIRSTKLEDSAMYFCASSEIRNTGELFFGEGSRLTVL.

The J gene is TRBJ1-1, the V gene TRBV7-8; TRBD1 matches at 7 bases. With 4 bases clipped from V and 1 base from J, the junction kept 6 bases outside the gene matches. The CDR3 extends over 15 amino acids. Germline lookup yields CDR1 SGHVS and CDR2 FQNEAQ. CDR3 coding DNA: TGTGCCAGCAGCTCCACCGGGACAGCGAACACTGAAGCTTTCTTT. Residues: CASSSTGTANTEAFF.

This clone was seen a handful of times. This rearrangement joins TRBV27 to TRBJ1-1; 7 bases map to TRBD1. In germline, CDR1 is MNHEY, CDR2 SMNVEV (reference sequence). The CDR3 covers 18 residues. V shed 1 base and J 1 base; nucleotides not matched to a gene: 12. CDR3 loop: CASSLYPGTVGPNTEAFF. CDR3 DNA: TGTGCCAGCAGTTTATATCCCGGGACAGTGGGGCCGAACACTGAAGCTTTCTTT.

Here the CDR3 reads CASSSGGEEKLFF. DNA for the CDR3: TGTGCCAGCAGTTCTGGGGGCGAGGAAAAACTGTTTTTT. V usage is TRBV28 and J usage is TRBJ1-4; D may be TRBD1 (6 bases). The CDR3 spans 13 residues. Trimming pared 4 bases from V and 8 bases from J, leaving 11 bases between. The germline V gene encodes CDR1 MDHEN and CDR2 SYDVKM.

The chain carries TRBV2 and TRBJ2-1; 12 nucleotides match TRBD2. The junction had 8 bases not matched to a gene; V was cut back by 7 bases and J by 7 bases. The CDR3 covers 15 residues. Per the germline V gene, CDR1 is SNHLY and CDR2 is FYNNEI. In DNA, the CDR3 is TGTGCCAGCAAGGATCTAGCGGGAGGGAGGAATGAGCAGTTCTTC. The encoded protein is CASKDLAGGRNEQFF.

This clone was recorded at least ten times. The chain has TRBV6-1 and TRBJ2-7, with D perhaps assigned TRBD1 or TRBD2 (5 bases each). V was pared by 8 bases and J by 4 bases, with 18 bases between. CDR3 length equals 14 residues. Germline V gene sequence: CDR1 MNHNS, CDR2 SASEGT. DNA for the CDR3: TGTGCCAGCGCCCGGGCTAGGGGAGATTACGAGCAGTACTTC. Amino acids: CASARARGDYEQYF.

This clone was seen a few times. The chain carries TRBV20-1 and TRBJ2-7; D not resolved. From germline, CDR1 is DFQATT and CDR2 SNEGSKA (reference sequence). This CDR3 is 11 amino acids long. Between the trimmed V and J ends, which lost 6 bases and 3 bases, there was a span of 9 bases. The CDR3 sequence is CSATPHYEQYF. The DNA of the CDR3 is TGCAGTGCGACTCCTCACTACGAGCAGTACTTC.

The chain has TRBV6-6 and TRBJ1-1; D is uncertain. The germline V and J ends were trimmed by 4 bases and 5 bases, with 17 bases remaining between them. This CDR3 comprises 15 residues. The germline V gene encodes CDR1 MNHNY and CDR2 SVGAGI (reference sequence). CDR3 bases: TGTGCCAGCAGTTCCCTGCCGGCTTCGGGAACTGAAGCTTTCTTT. Translated: CASSSLPASGTEAFF.

The rearrangement joins TRBV5-1 to TRBJ2-2, with TRBD2 identical over 11 bases. Germline CDR1 and CDR2: SGHRS and YFSETQ. The CDR3 contains 18 residues. V shed 4 bases and J 4 bases; nucleotides not matched to a gene: 12. As DNA, the CDR3 is TGCGCCAGCAGCCCGCCCTTAGCGGGAGGGGGTGGCACCGGGGAGCTGTTTTTT. It yields the protein CASSPPLAGGGGTGELFF.

As for this clone: An end of the junction does not agree with germline; a read error may underlie this. The CDR3 DNA reads TGTGCCAGCAGCATAGCCTCCGGGACACTCTACAATGAGCAGTTCTTC. Its translation: CASSIASGTLYNEQFF. The gene calls are TRBV7-2 and TRBJ2-1; maybe TRBD1 (6 bases). This CDR3 spans 16 amino acids. Germline V gene sequence: CDR1 SGHTA, CDR2 FQGNSA.

The chain combines TRBV5-1 with TRBJ2-1, with 11 bases lining up with TRBD2. Germline V gene lookup returns CDR1 SGHRS and CDR2 YFSETQ. The CDR3 is 15 residues long. V lost 2 bases and J lost 7; bases outside the gene matches: 5. The CDR3, as DNA: TGCGCCAGCAGCTTTGGGGCTAGCGGGAGGAATGAGCAGTTCTTC. Translating gives CASSFGASGRNEQFF.

The V call is TRBV28, the J call TRBJ2-7; no clear D gene. CDR3 length: 14 amino acids. Germline CDR1 reads MDHEN; CDR2 reads SYDVKM. Trimming cost V 6 bases and J 3 bases, with 15 bases left between them. CDR3 coding DNA: TGTGCCAGCAGCTCCCATTTGGGCGTCTACGAGCAGTACTTC. Translating gives CASSSHLGVYEQYF.

V is TRBV5-1 and J is TRBJ2-5; a possible D gene is TRBD1 (6 bases). The CDR3 is 13 residues long. V was cut by 5 bases and J by 2 bases, with 10 bases left in between. The V gene's germline CDR1 is SGHRS and CDR2 YFSETQ. The CDR3 here is CASRYGQQETQYF. Here the CDR3 DNA reads TGCGCCAGCAGATACGGACAGCAAGAGACCCAGTACTTC.

This clone was seen just once. The chain is built from TRBV5-6 and TRBJ2-5, with D perhaps being TRBD1 or TRBD2 (5 bases each). The CDR3 covers 14 residues. V was shortened by 2 bases and J by 0 bases, with 8 bases between the two germline ends. The germline V gene has CDR1 SGHDT and CDR2 YYEEEE. The CDR3 region is CASSFRGNQETQYF. The CDR3 region has the DNA TGTGCCAGCAGCTTCCGGGGCAACCAAGAGACCCAGTACTTC.

The chain employs TRBV7-9 and TRBJ2-3; D is undetermined. V lost 4 bases and J lost 3, with 17 bases in between. CDR3 length: 16 residues. Germline assignment: CDR1 SEHNR and CDR2 FQNEAQ (reference sequence). In nucleotides, the CDR3 is TGTGCCAGCAGCTCCCGCCCCGGTAGCAAGACAGATACGCAGTATTTT. Its translation is CASSSRPGSKTDTQYF.